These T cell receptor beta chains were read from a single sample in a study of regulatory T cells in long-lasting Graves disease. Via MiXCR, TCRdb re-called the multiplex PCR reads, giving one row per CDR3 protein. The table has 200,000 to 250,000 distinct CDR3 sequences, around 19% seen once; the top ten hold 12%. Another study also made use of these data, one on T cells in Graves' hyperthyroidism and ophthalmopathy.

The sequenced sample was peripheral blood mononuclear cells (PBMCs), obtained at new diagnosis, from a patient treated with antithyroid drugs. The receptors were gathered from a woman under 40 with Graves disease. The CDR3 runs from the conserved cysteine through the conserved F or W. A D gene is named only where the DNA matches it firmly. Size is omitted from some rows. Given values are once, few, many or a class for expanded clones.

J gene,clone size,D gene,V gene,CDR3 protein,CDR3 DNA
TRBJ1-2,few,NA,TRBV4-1,CASSQSLVSQGKGYTF,TGCGCCAGCAGCCAAAGCCTGGTTAGTCAGGGGAAAGGCTACACCTTC
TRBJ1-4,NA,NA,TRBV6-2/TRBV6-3,CASSYDLNEKLFF,TGTGCCAGCAGTTACGATCTAAATGAAAAACTGTTTTTT
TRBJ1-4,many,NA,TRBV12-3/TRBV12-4,CASSQETANEKLFF,TGTGCCAGCAGCCAGGAGACGGCTAATGAAAAACTGTTTTTT
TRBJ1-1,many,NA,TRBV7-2,CASSTRNRNTEAFF,TGTGCCAGCAGCACCAGGAATCGGAACACTGAAGCTTTCTTT
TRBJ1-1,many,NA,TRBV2,CASSEGRGGWNTEAFF,TGTGCCAGCAGTGAAGGGAGGGGAGGTTGGAACACTGAAGCTTTCTTT
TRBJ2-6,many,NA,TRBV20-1,CSALDGGSGANVLTF,TGCAGTGCTTTGGACGGTGGCTCTGGGGCCAACGTCCTGACTTTC
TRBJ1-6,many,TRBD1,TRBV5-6,CASSGTGLINSPLHF,TGTGCCAGCAGCGGGACAGGGTTGATTAATTCACCCCTCCACTTT
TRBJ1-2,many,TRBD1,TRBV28,CASSPRTGTNYGYTF,TGTGCCAGCAGTCCACGGACAGGGACCAACTATGGCTACACCTTC
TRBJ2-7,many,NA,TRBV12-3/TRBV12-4,CASSFFSDSFYEQYF,TGTGCCAGCAGTTTCTTTTCCGACAGTTTCTACGAGCAGTACTTC
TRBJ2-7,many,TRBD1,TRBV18,CASSLGQGAYEQYF,TGTGCCAGCAGTTTAGGACAGGGGGCCTACGAGCAGTACTTC
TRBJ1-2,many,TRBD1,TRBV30,CAWSVSGGASGYTF,TGTGCCTGGAGTGTATCAGGGGGCGCCTCTGGCTACACCTTC
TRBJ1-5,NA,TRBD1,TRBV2,CASSLWGGQGARGNQPQHF,TGTGCCAGTAGTCTTTGGGGGGGACAGGGGGCGCGGGGCAATCAGCCCCAGCATTTT
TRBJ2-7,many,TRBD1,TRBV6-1,CASSDPDGTGAPNEQYF,TGTGCCAGCAGTGACCCTGACGGGACAGGGGCTCCTAACGAGCAGTACTTC
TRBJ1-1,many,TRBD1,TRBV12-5,CASGLVSGPGGTEAFF,TGTGCTAGTGGTTTGGTAAGCGGGCCAGGGGGAACTGAAGCTTTCTTT